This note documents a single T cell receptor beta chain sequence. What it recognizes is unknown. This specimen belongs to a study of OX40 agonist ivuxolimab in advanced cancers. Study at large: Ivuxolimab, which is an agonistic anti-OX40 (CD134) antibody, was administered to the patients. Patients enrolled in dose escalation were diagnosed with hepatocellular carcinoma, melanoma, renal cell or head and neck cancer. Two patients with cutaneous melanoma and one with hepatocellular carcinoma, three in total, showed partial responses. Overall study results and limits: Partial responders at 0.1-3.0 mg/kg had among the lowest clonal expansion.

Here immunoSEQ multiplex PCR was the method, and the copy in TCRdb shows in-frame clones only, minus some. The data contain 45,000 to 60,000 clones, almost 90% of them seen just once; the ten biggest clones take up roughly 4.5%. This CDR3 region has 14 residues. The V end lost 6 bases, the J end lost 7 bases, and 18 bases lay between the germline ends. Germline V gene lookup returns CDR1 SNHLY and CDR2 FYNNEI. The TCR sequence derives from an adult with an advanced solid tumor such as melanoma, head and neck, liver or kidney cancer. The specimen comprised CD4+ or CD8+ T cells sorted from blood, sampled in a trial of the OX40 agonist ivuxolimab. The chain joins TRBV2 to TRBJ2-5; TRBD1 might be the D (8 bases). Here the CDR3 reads CASRGHHRGGTQYF. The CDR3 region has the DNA TGTGCCAGCAGGGGACACCACAGGGGGGGGACCCAGTACTTC.